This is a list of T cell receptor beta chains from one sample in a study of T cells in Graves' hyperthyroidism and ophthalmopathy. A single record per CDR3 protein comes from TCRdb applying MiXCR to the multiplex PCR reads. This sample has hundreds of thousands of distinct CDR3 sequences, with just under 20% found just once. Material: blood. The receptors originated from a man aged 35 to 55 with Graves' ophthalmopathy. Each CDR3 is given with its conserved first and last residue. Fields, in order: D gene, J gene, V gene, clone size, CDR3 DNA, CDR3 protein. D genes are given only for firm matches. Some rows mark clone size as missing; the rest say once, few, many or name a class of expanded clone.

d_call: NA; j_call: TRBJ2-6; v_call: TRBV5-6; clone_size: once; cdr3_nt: TGTGCCAGCAGCTTGGGCACAGGTCCCTCCTCTGGGGCCAACGTCCTGACTTTC; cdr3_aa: CASSLGTGPSSGANVLTF
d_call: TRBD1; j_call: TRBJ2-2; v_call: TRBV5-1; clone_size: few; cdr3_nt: TGCGCCAGCAGCTTGGAAAGTACAGGGGGAAGCACCGGGGAGCTGTTTTTT; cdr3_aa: CASSLESTGGSTGELFF
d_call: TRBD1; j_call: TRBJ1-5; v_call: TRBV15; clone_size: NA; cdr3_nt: TGTGCCACCAGCAGAATAACAGGGGCCCTTAATCAGCCCCAGCATTTT; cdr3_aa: CATSRITGALNQPQHF
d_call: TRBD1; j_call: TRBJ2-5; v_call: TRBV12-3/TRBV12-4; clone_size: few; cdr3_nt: TGTGCCAGCAGTCTCCTACAGGGGCGGCAAGAGACCCAGTACTTC; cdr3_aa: CASSLLQGRQETQYF
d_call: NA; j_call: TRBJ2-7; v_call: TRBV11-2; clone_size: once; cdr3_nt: TGTGCCAGCAGCTCTTCCTCGCCGTACGAGCAGTACTTC; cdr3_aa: CASSSSSPYEQYF
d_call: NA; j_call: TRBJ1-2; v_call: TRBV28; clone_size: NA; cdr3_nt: TGTGCCAGCGCAGGGCGGTCGAGGAACTATGGCTACACCTTC; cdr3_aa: CASAGRSRNYGYTF
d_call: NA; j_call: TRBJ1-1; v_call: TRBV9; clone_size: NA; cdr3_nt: TGTGCCAGCAGCGTAGACCCCACGGCACGGGGGCGATTCACGAACACTGAAGCTTTCTTT; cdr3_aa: CASSVDPTARGRFTNTEAFF
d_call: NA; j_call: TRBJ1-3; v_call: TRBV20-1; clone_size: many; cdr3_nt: TGCAGTGCCGGGCTTTCTGGAAACACCATATATTTT; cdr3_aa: CSAGLSGNTIYF
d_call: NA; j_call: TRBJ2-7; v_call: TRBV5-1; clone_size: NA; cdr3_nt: TGCGCCAGCAGCTTGGCCCATGAGCAGTACTTC; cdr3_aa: CASSLAHEQYF
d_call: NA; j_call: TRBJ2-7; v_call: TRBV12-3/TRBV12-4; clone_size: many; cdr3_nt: TGTGCCAGCAGTCTCAATACCGGGACACCGGCTCGCGAGCAGTACTTC; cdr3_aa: CASSLNTGTPAREQYF
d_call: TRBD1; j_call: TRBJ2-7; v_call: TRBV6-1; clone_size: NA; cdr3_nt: TGTGCCAGCAGTGATGGGGCCGGGACAGACCACTACGAGCAGTACTTC; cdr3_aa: CASSDGAGTDHYEQYF
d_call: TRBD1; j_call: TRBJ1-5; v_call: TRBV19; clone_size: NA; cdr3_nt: TGTGCCAGTAGAACGCCCGGACAGGGCCATAGCAATCAGCCCCAGCATTTT; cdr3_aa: CASRTPGQGHSNQPQHF
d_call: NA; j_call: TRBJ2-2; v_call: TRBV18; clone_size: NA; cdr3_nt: TGTGCCAGCTCACCACTTTATGGCAGGGCGAACACCGGGGAGCTGTTTTTT; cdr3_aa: CASSPLYGRANTGELFF
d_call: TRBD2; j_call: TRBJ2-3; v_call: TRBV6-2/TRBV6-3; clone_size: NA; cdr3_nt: TGTGCCAGCAGTTACGGGGGGGTGAGCACAGATACGCAGTATTTT; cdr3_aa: CASSYGGVSTDTQYF
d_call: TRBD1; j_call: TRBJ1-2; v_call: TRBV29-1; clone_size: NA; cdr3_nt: TGCAGCAGCGGACAGGGGGACTATGGCTACACCTTC; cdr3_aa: CSSGQGDYGYTF
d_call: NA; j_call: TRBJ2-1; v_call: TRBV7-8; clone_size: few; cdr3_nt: TGTGCCAGCACCTTAGGGGACCTACTATACAATGAGCAGTTCTTC; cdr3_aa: CASTLGDLLYNEQFF
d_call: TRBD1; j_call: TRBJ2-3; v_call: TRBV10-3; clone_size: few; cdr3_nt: TGTGCCATCAGAGGGACAGGGAACACAGATACGCAGTATTTT; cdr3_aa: CAIRGTGNTDTQYF
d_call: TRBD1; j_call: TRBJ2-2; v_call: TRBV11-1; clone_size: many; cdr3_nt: TGTGCCAGCAGCCCATCCGGGACAGGGACCCTTCTAGCTGGGGAGCTGTTTTTT; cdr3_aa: CASSPSGTGTLLAGELFF
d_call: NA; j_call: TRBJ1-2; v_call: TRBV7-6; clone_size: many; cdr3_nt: TGTGCCAGCAGCTACAGGAATCTCTATGGCTACACCTTC; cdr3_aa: CASSYRNLYGYTF
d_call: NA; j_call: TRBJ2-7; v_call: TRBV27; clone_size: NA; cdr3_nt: TGTGCCAACAGTCTGGGGGGGGGGCACTACGAGCAGTACTTC; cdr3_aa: CANSLGGGHYEQYF
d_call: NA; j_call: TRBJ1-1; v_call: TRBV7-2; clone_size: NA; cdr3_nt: TGTGCCAGCAGCCCCTTCACCAACACTGAAGCTTTCTTT; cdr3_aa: CASSPFTNTEAFF
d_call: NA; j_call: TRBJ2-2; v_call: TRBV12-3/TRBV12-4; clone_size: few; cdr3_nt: TGTGCCAGCAGTTTTTTCCCCGGGAAGGGGGAGCTGTTTTTT; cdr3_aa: CASSFFPGKGELFF
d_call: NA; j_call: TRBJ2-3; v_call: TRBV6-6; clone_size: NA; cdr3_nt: TGTGCCAGCAGTTACTCCAAGAACACAGATACGCAGTATTTT; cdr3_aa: CASSYSKNTDTQYF
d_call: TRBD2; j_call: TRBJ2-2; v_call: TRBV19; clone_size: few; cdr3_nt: TGTGCCAGTAGTATCCGGACTAGCAGGGCGAACACCGGGGAGCTGTTTTTT; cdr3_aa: CASSIRTSRANTGELFF
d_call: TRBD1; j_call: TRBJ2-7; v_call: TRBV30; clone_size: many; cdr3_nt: TGTGCCTGGAGTGTAGGACAGGGCTACGAGCAGTACTTC; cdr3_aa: CAWSVGQGYEQYF
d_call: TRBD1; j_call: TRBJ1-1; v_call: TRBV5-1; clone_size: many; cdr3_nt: TGCGCCAGCAGCCTGACAGGACAGGGGAGTGCTGAAGCTTTCTTT; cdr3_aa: CASSLTGQGSAEAFF
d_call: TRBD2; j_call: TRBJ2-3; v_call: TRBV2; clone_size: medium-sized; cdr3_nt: TGTGCCAGCAGTGTTTCGGGACTAGCGACAGATACGCAGTATTTT; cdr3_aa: CASSVSGLATDTQYF
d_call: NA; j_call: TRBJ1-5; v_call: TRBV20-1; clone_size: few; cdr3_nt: TGCAGTGCTAACGACTTCGTCAATCAGCCCCAGCATTTT; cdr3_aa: CSANDFVNQPQHF
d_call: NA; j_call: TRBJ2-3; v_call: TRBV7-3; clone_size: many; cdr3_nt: TGTGCCAGCAGCTCGGGGACCACAGATACGCAGTATTTT; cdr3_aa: CASSSGTTDTQYF
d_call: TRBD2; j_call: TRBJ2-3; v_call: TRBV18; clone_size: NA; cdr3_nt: TGTGCCAGCTCACCTTTGAGCGGGAGAGGAGCAGATACGCAGTATTTT; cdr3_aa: CASSPLSGRGADTQYF
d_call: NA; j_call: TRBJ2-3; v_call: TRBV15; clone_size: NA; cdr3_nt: TGTGCCACCAGCAAGGGGCCGGCTAGCACAGATACGCAGTATTTT; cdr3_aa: CATSKGPASTDTQYF
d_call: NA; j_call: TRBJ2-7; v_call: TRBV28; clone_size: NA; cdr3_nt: TGTGCCAGCAGTAACCCGGCCGCTTACGAGCAGTACTTC; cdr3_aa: CASSNPAAYEQYF
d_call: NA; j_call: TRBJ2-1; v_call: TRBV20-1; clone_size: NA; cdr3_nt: TGCAGTGCTAGTGTCCACAATGAGCAGTTCTTC; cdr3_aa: CSASVHNEQFF
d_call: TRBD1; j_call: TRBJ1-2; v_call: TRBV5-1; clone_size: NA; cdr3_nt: TGCGCCAGCAGCTTGGAGGGACAGACTTACTATGGCTACACCTTC; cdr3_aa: CASSLEGQTYYGYTF
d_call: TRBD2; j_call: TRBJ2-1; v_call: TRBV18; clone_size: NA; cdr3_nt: TGTGCCAGCTCACCACTTTTACTAGCGGGGGGGATGAATGAGCAGTTCTTC; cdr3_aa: CASSPLLLAGGMNEQFF
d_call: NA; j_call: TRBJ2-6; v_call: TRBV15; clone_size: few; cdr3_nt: TGTGCCACCAGCAGAGGAACAGCTCTTGGGGCCAACGTCCTGACTTTC; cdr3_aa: CATSRGTALGANVLTF
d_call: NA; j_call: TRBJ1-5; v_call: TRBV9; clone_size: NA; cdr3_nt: TGTGCCAGCAGCCCCTCAAAATCTAGGCAGCCCCAGCATTTT; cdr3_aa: CASSPSKSRQPQHF
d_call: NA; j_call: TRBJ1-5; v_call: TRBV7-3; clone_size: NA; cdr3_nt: TGTGCCAGCAGCTTAATTGCGGGGGAGAATCAGCCCCAGCATTTT; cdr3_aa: CASSLIAGENQPQHF
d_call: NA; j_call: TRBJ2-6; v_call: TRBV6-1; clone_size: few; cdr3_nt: TGTGCCAGCAGTGAAGCCGGGCCCTCTGGGGCCAACGTCCTGACTTTC; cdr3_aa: CASSEAGPSGANVLTF
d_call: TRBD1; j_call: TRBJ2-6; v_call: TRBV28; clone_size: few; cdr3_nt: TGTGCCAGCAGCCGAACAGGGGTTGGGGCCAACGTCCTGACTTTC; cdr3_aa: CASSRTGVGANVLTF
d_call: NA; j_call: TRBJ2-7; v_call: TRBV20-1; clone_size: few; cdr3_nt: TGCAGTCTCAGGACTCCACGGCTTATTGTTGACGAGCAGTACTTC; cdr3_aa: CSLRTPRLIVDEQYF
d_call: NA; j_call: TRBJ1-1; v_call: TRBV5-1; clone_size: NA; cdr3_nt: TGCGCCAGCAGCTTGGTAGCCATGAACACTGAAGCTTTCTTT; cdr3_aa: CASSLVAMNTEAFF
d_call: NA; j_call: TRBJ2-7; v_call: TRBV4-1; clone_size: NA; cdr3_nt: TGCGCCAGCAGCCAAGAGCCTAACGGGTACGCCTACGAGCAGTACTTC; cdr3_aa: CASSQEPNGYAYEQYF
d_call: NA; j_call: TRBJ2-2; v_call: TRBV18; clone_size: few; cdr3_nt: TGTGCCAGCTCACCACTGGGTCTGAACACCGGGGAGCTGTTTTTT; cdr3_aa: CASSPLGLNTGELFF
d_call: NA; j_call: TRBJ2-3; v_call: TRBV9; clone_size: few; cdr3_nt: TGTGCCAGCAGCGTAGCCCTCCTCGGCACAGATACGCAGTATTTT; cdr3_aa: CASSVALLGTDTQYF
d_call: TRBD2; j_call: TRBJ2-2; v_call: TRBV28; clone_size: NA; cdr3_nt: TGTGCCAGCAGTTTCGTACTAGCGGGAGCCGCGAACACCGGGGAGCTGTTTTTT; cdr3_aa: CASSFVLAGAANTGELFF
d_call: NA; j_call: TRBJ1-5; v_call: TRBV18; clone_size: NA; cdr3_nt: TGTGCCAGCTCACCGCAGGGAATACAGGGACGACAGCCCCAGCATTTT; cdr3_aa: CASSPQGIQGRQPQHF
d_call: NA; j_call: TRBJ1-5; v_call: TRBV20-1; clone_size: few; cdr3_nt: TGCAGTGCTAGTCAGGCAAGTAGCAATCAGCCCCAGCATTTT; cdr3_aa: CSASQASSNQPQHF
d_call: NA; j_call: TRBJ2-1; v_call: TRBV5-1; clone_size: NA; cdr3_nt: TGCGCCAGCAGCTTGGAACAGGGTGGTTACAATGAGCAGTTCTTC; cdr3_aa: CASSLEQGGYNEQFF
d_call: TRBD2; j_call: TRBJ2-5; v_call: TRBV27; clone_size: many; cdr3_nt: TGTGCCAGCAGGCCGATGGCGGGAGTCTTAGAGACCCAGTACTTC; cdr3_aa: CASRPMAGVLETQYF
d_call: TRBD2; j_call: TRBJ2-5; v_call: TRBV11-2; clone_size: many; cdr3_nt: TGTGCCAGCAGCTTAGGACTAGCGGGAGTACTCGAGACCCAGTACTTC; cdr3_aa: CASSLGLAGVLETQYF
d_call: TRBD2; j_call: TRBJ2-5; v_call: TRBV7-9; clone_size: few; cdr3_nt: TGTGCCAGCAGTTACCCGGGGGGGCCCGTCTCTGAAGAGACCCAGTACTTC; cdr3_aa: CASSYPGGPVSEETQYF
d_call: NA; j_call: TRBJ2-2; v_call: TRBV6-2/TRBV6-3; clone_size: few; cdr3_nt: TGTGCCAGCAGTGGCCAAAGTGAGGTGGGGGAGCTGTTTTTT; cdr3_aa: CASSGQSEVGELFF
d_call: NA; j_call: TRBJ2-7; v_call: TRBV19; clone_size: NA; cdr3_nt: TGTGCCAGTACCGTCGACAGTTCTCGACACGAGCAGTACTTC; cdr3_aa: CASTVDSSRHEQYF
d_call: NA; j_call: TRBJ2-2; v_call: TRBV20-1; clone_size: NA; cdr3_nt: TGCAGTGCTAGTCGTGGGGCCAACACCGGGGAGCTGTTTTTT; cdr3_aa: CSASRGANTGELFF
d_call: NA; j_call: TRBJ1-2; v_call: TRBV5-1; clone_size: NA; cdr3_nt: TGCGCCAGTCATTACGGTGGCAGGGTCTATGGCTACACCTTC; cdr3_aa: CASHYGGRVYGYTF
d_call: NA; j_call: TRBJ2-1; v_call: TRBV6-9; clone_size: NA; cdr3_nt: TGTGCCAGCAGTTACCCTGCCCAGGGGCCCTACAATGAGCAGTTCTTC; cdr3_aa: CASSYPAQGPYNEQFF
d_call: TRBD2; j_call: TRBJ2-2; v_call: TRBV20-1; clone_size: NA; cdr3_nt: TGCAGTGCTAGTAGCGGGGCGAACACCGGGGAGCTGTTTTTT; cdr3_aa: CSASSGANTGELFF
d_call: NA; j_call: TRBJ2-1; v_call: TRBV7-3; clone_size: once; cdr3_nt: TGTGCCAGCAGCTTAGGGGGGACTTATGAGCAGTTCTTC; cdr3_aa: CASSLGGTYEQFF
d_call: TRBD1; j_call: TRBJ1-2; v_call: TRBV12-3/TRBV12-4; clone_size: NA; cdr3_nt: TGTGCCAGCAGTATTACAGGGGGCGCTTACTATGGCTACACCTTC; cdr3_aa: CASSITGGAYYGYTF